The 25 T cell receptor beta chains in this list originate from one sample, sequenced in a study of cytomegalovirus exposure and HLA in healthy donors. The PCR used 60 Vbeta and 13 Jbeta primers. Profiled with immunoSEQ multiplex PCR; TCRdb holds only in-frame clones, not every one. The sample lists approximately 210,000 clones; around 87% were seen once. Sequenced: PBMCs. Source of these receptors: a woman under 30 in good health and CMV-seronegative.

The rearrangement links TRBV6-1 to TRBJ1-4; TRBD1 aligns across 12 bases. CDR3 size: 16 residues. V lost 4 bases, J lost 12 bases, and 12 bases stayed unmatched. Germline V gives CDR1 MNHNS, CDR2 SASEGT. CDR3 amino acids: CASSAAPGQGAGQLFF. CDR3 DNA: TGTGCCAGCAGTGCCGCTCCGGGACAGGGGGCTGGGCAACTGTTTTTT.

The chain has TRBV6-1 and TRBJ2-1, with 13 bases that match TRBD2. V dropped 4 bases and J dropped 5; count of bases not matched to a gene: 2. Per the germline V gene, CDR1 is MNHNS and CDR2 is SASEGT. The CDR3 contains 15 residues. For the CDR3, the DNA is TGTGCCAGCAGTGTGGGACTAGCGGGACACAATGAGCAGTTCTTC. This codes for CASSVGLAGHNEQFF.

The rearrangement joins TRBV28 to TRBJ2-7; weak D call: TRBD2 (6 bases). This CDR3 has 14 residues. Trimming took off 7 bases at V and 3 bases at J, with 16 bases between the two ends. Germline CDR1 is MDHEN and CDR2 is SYDVKM. As DNA, the CDR3 is TGTGCCAGCACCCTAGGAGTCGGGGGCTACGAGCAGTACTTC. Its translation: CASTLGVGGYEQYF.

This clone was seen a few times. This rearrangement joins TRBV29-1 to TRBJ2-3; no clear D gene. The germline V and J ends were trimmed by 3 bases and 1 base, with 8 bases remaining between them. CDR3 length: 13 amino acids. Germline CDR1 and CDR2: SQVTM and ANQGSEA. CDR3 residues: CSVDRSGTDTQYF. CDR3 nucleotides: TGCAGCGTTGATAGATCGGGCACAGATACGCAGTATTTT.

In DNA, the CDR3 is TGCGCCAGCAGTGAGACTGGCGACTTTAGCTCCTACGAGCAGTACTTC. It translates to CASSETGDFSSYEQYF. The gene calls are TRBV10-1 and TRBJ2-7; D is uncertain. This CDR3 region has 16 residues. V lost 2 bases, J lost 0 bases, and 14 bases lay in between. Germline CDR1 is WNHNN and CDR2 is SYGVQD (reference sequence).

The chain joins TRBV5-4 to TRBJ1-2; weak D call: TRBD1 (5 bases). CDR3 size: 15 residues. Trimming removed 0 bases from V and 7 bases from J, with 16 bases in between. Germline lookup yields CDR1 SGHNT and CDR2 YYREEE (reference sequence). DNA of the CDR3: TGTGCCAGCAGCTTGGAAGGCAGCCCGGGGGGTGGCTACACCTTC. Protein: CASSLEGSPGGGYTF.

The V and J genes are TRBV2 and TRBJ1-5; TRBD1 agrees at 9 bases. The CDR3 has 15 amino acids. Germline V gene lookup returns CDR1 SNHLY and CDR2 FYNNEI. The V gene end was trimmed by 0 bases and the J gene end by 5 bases; junction bases not matched to a gene: 2. The CDR3 nucleotides are TGTGCCAGCAGTGAAGCCTACAGGGGGCATCAGCCCCAGCATTTT. This translates into CASSEAYRGHQPQHF.

The chain joins TRBV18 to TRBJ2-1; 8 nucleotides align to TRBD1. The CDR3 covers 14 residues. Germline V gene lookup returns CDR1 KGHSH and CDR2 LQKENI. The ends lost 0 bases at V and 12 bases at J; junction bases unmatched: 7. This CDR3 reads CASSPPSDRVVQFF. The CDR3 DNA reads as TGTGCCAGCTCACCACCTTCGGACAGGGTGGTGCAGTTCTTC.

The rearrangement links TRBV5-1 to TRBJ1-2; TRBD1 matches 7 bases. With V trimmed by 4 bases and J by 0 bases, 6 bases remained unmatched. Germline CDR1 and CDR2: SGHRS and YFSETQ. This CDR3 comprises 15 residues. CDR3 loop: CASSPGQTPNYGYTF. The CDR3 region has the DNA TGCGCCAGCAGCCCGGGACAGACCCCTAACTATGGCTACACCTTC.

This chain links TRBV19 with TRBJ1-4; no clear D gene. This CDR3 spans 12 amino acids. V was shortened by 8 bases and J by 7 bases, with 11 bases between the two germline ends. CDR1 is LNHDA, CDR2 SQIVND, per germline (reference sequence). CDR3 sequence: CASGRYGEKLFF. The CDR3 nucleotides are TGTGCCAGTGGGAGGTATGGTGAAAAACTGTTTTTT. The whole variable domain, remainder taken from reference TRBV19 and TRBJ1-4, is DGGITQSPKYLFRKEGQNVTLSCEQNLNHDAMYWYRQDPGQGLRLIYYSQIVNDFQKGDIAEGYSVSREKKESFPLTVTSAQKNPTAFYLCASGRYGEKLFFGSGTQLSVL.

The rearrangement uses TRBV13 and TRBJ2-7; no clear D gene. Trimming stripped 0 bases from V and 2 bases from J, with 11 bases between. In germline, CDR1 is PRHDT, CDR2 FYEKMQ (reference sequence). CDR3 length equals 15 residues. CDR3 loop: CASSLGNPIAYEQYF. CDR3 nucleotide sequence: TGTGCCAGCAGCTTAGGAAATCCAATTGCCTACGAGCAGTACTTC.

The CDR3 loop reads CASRQSTSNQPQHF. The CDR3 DNA reads as TGTGCCAGCCGACAGAGCACCTCCAATCAGCCCCAGCATTTT. V is TRBV2 and J is TRBJ1-5; TRBD1 is a possible D gene (5 bases). Germline CDR1 SNHLY, CDR2 FYNNEI. Trimming stripped 8 bases from V and 3 bases from J, with 14 bases between. The CDR3 is 14 residues long.

The chain combines TRBV7-9 with TRBJ2-7; weak D call: TRBD2 (6 bases). The CDR3 is 15 residues long. The ends were cut back, 3 bases at V and 2 bases at J, with 14 bases in the middle. CDR1 and CDR2 (germline): SEHNR, FQNEAQ (reference sequence). The CDR3 DNA follows: TGTGCCAGCAGCTTGGGAGGCACAGGCACCTACGAGCAGTACTTC. It encodes CASSLGGTGTYEQYF.

CDR3 protein: CASSGDPSGGYTF. The CDR3, as DNA: TGTGCCAGCAGTGGTGACCCATCGGGGGGCTACACCTTC. The V gene is TRBV2, the J gene TRBJ1-2, with D unclear. Germline assignment: CDR1 SNHLY and CDR2 FYNNEI. This CDR3 is 13 amino acids long. Trimming left V 4 bases short and J 8 bases short, with 14 bases between.

The V call is TRBV28, the J call TRBJ1-2; perhaps TRBD1 as D (5 bases). The CDR3 extends over 14 amino acids. In germline, CDR1 is MDHEN, CDR2 SYDVKM. V lost 7 bases to trimming and J lost 2 bases, with 14 bases between them. The CDR3 coding sequence is TGTGCCAGCAAACTCTCTGACAGAAACTATGGCTACACCTTC. Protein: CASKLSDRNYGYTF.

The chain recombines TRBV2 with TRBJ2-5; 10 bases agree with TRBD2. This CDR3 has 13 residues. From germline, CDR1 is SNHLY and CDR2 FYNNEI. V lost 7 bases and J lost 5; bases outside the gene matches: 4. CDR3 in DNA: TGTGCCAGCATTAGCGGGAGGCTCGAGACCCAGTACTTC. The encoded protein is CASISGRLETQYF.

The CDR3 loop reads CASSQDRGLRGIADTQYF. In nucleotides, the CDR3 is TGCGCCAGCAGCCAAGACAGGGGCTTGCGGGGGATTGCAGATACGCAGTATTTT. The chain combines TRBV4-3 with TRBJ2-3, with D perhaps TRBD2 (7 bases). From germline, CDR1 is LGHNA and CDR2 YSLEER. Trimming shortened V by 0 bases and J by 4 bases, and 20 bases separated the two germline ends. The CDR3 is 18 residues long.

CDR3 nucleotide sequence: TGTGCCTGGAGTGACAGGGGGCTTCGGCCCCAGCATTTT. It specifies CAWSDRGLRPQHF. J is TRBJ1-5 and V is TRBV30; 9 nucleotides match TRBD1. After removal of 1 base from V and 9 bases from J, the junction contained 4 bases not matched to a gene. This CDR3 contains 13 residues. Germline V gene sequence: CDR1 GTSNPN, CDR2 SVGIG (reference sequence).

The chain recombines TRBV6-6 with TRBJ2-5, with a possible D match to TRBD2 (6 bases). This CDR3 contains 14 residues. Trimming shortened V by 2 bases and J by 4 bases, and 11 bases separated the two germline ends. The V gene's germline CDR1 is MNHNY and CDR2 SVGAGI (reference sequence). The CDR3, as DNA: TGTGCCAGCAGTTACGGGGGGAGCAGAGAGACCCAGTACTTC. Translation gives CASSYGGSRETQYF.

The V call is TRBV5-4, the J call TRBJ2-7; 10 positions match TRBD1. In germline, CDR1 is SGHNT, CDR2 YYREEE (reference sequence). This CDR3 is built from 14 residues. After removal of 3 bases from V and 6 bases from J, the junction contained 6 bases not matched to a gene. As DNA, the CDR3 is TGTGCCAGCAGCTCCGGGACAGGGGAGGGCGAGCAGTACTTC. Amino acid sequence: CASSSGTGEGEQYF.

This clone was detected a few times. A read error is possible here, since a much larger clone lies one base away. The chain has TRBV19 and TRBJ1-1; tentative D call: TRBD1 (6 bases). Germline-derived CDR1 and CDR2 are LNHDA and SQIVND (reference sequence). There are 14 residues in the CDR3. Trimming removed 7 bases from V and 4 bases from J, with 16 bases in between. CDR3 amino acids: CASTLQGRTTEAFF. CDR3 nucleotides: TGTGCCAGTACTTTACAGGGAAGGACCACTGAAGCTTTCTTT.

Concerning this clone itself: One end of the junction fails to match germline, which may point to a read error. The chain is built from TRBV28 and TRBJ1-1; 7 nucleotides agree with TRBD1. The length of the CDR3 is 8 residues. Per the germline V gene, CDR1 is MDHEN and CDR2 is SYDVKM. CDR3 in amino acids: CASSGDSF. The DNA of the CDR3 is TGTGCCAGCAGCGGGGACAGCTTT.

This chain joins TRBV5-4 and TRBJ1-2; the D is unclear. This CDR3 has 14 amino acids. The germline CDR1 and CDR2 sequences are SGHNT and YYREEE (reference sequence). The germline V and J ends were trimmed by 3 bases and 4 bases, with 13 bases remaining between them. CDR3 DNA: TGTGCCAGCAGCTCAATGGGGAGCGGCTATGGCTACACCTTC. As protein: CASSSMGSGYGYTF.

The CDR3 DNA reads TGTGCCAGTAGTACCAGAGGGGGAAGCGCAGGACAGCCCCAGCATTTT. Amino acids: CASSTRGGSAGQPQHF. The chain has TRBV19 and TRBJ1-5; a possible D gene is TRBD1 (6 bases). Germline-derived CDR1 and CDR2 are LNHDA and SQIVND (reference sequence). The V end was cut by 4 bases, the J end by 7 bases, with 20 bases between. The CDR3 has 16 residues.

The rearrangement joins TRBV13 to TRBJ1-2; 8 nucleotides align to TRBD1. In germline, CDR1 is PRHDT, CDR2 FYEKMQ (reference sequence). With 5 bases clipped from V and 0 bases from J, the junction kept 5 bases outside the gene matches. The CDR3 covers 15 residues. The CDR3 loop is CASSPGQAANYGYTF. The CDR3, as DNA: TGTGCCAGCAGCCCGGGACAGGCGGCTAACTATGGCTACACCTTC.